This T cell receptor beta chain was recovered during a study of blood T cell repertoires in COVID-19. The overall study: COVID-19 samples, acute and convalescent, were from the United States, Italy and Spain. From T cells, B-cell-depleted T cells, or PBMCs came the material, which was cDNA or gDNA.

CDR3 length equals 15 residues. V lost 2 bases and J lost 0, with 8 bases in between. The germline V gene has CDR1 KGHSH and CDR2 LQKENI. Seattle researchers signed up patients amid active infection and tracked them longitudinally. Per the authors' pipeline: Amplification of reference gene primers provided the estimated nucleated cell counts. Assay used: immunoSEQ multiplex PCR; TCRdb lists only in-frame clones, some missing. The V and J calls and the clone size are those of that table, but D and trimming were determined from the DNA. The repertoire includes 150,000 to 160,000 clones, roughly 84% of them detected once, and approximately 0.63% sits in the top ten.

The origin of this receptor is a man aged 55 to 69 with COVID-19, enrolled during active disease. The chain uses TRBV18 and TRBJ1-3; D is uncertain. Sequencing was performed on peripheral blood. The CDR3 DNA reads as TGTGCCAGCTCACCAAGTACCTACTCTGGAAACACCATATATTTT. Its translation: CASSPSTYSGNTIYF.